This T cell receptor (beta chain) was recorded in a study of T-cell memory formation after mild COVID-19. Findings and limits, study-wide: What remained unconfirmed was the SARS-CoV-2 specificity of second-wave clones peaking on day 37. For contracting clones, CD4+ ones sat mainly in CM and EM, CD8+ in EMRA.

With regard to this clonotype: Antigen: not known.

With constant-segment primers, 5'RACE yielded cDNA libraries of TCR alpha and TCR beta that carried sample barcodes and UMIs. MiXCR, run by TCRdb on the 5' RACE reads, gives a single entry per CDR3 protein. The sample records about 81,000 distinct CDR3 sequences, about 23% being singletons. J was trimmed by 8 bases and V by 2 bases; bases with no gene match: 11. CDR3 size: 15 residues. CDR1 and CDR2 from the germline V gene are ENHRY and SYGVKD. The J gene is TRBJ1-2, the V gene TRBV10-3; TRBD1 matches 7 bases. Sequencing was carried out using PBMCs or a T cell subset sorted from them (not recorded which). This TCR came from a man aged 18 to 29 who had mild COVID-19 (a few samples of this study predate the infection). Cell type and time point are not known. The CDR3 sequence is CAISEPGQVPHGYTF. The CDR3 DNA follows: TGTGCCATCAGTGAGCCCGGACAGGTCCCCCACGGCTACACCTTC.